The T cell receptor (beta chain) under discussion was sequenced for a study of cytomegalovirus exposure and HLA in healthy donors. Findings and caveats of the study: A later look showed TCR association rates differing by HLA locus, highest for DRB1 and lowest for HLA-C. A likely sequencing artifact accounted for one observed cluster of highly shared sequence variants. Only CMV serostatus was available as immune exposure information.

In the case of this clone: Its antigen is not known. The sample contains more than one DNA sequence encoding this CDR3.

Amplification used 60 Vbeta primers and 13 Jbeta primers. Repertoires were generated with immunoSEQ multiplex PCR, while TCRdb's copy carries only in-frame clones and drops some. The sample spans around 200,000 clones; the ten largest clones claim 1.1%. The CDR3 sequence is 13 residues long. Germline assignment: CDR1 LNHDA and CDR2 SQIVND (reference sequence). Trimming removed 7 bases from V and 1 base from J, with 10 bases in between. Material for sequencing was PBMCs. The chain is built from TRBV19 and TRBJ1-1; D is unresolved. This clonotype was sampled from a girl under 10 years old in good health and CMV-seropositive. Written as DNA, the CDR3 is TGTGCCAGTATCCCCCGCGGGAACACTGAAGCTTTCTTT. It yields the protein CASIPRGNTEAFF.